The 16 T cell receptor beta chains below all came from one sample that was sequenced in a study of T-cell reconstitution after alpha-beta-depleted transplantation in children. As it was prepared, the TCRbeta library received unique molecular identifiers. A single record per CDR3 protein comes from TCRdb applying MiXCR to the PCR reads. The sample has about 270,000 distinct CDR3 sequences; about 10% are singletons. This sample comprised PBMCs from the stem cell graft donor, obtained from the stem cell graft. The receptors derive from a human donor who donated a stem cell graft to a child with SCID.

Note on this clonotype: The germline gene is not matched at one end of the junction; a read error may be the cause. This chain uses TRBV18 with TRBJ2-3; 9 bases align to TRBD2. The germline V gene has CDR1 KGHSH and CDR2 LQKENI. CDR3 length: 16 amino acids. CDR3 residues: CASSPLAGASTYTQYF. The DNA of the CDR3 is TGTGCCAGCTCACCACTAGCGGGGGCCAGCACATATACGCAGTATTTT. The full variable domain, its missing parts supplied by reference TRBV18 and TRBJ2-3, is NAGVMQNPRHLVRRRGQEARLRCSPMKGHSHVYWYRQLPEEGLKFMVYLQKENIIDESGMPKERFSAEFPKEGPSILRIQQVVRGDSAAYFCASSPLAGASTYTQYFGPGTRLTVL.

This clonotype has at least ten counts. The genes are TRBV5-1 and TRBJ2-7; D not certain. The CDR3 is 14 amino acids. The V end lost 0 bases, the J end lost 2 bases, and 9 bases lay between the germline ends. Germline loops: CDR1 SGHRS, CDR2 YFSETQ. Here the CDR3 reads CASSLEGTTYEQYF. CDR3 in DNA: TGCGCCAGCAGCTTGGAAGGCACCACCTACGAGCAGTACTTC.

This chain links TRBV20-1 with TRBJ2-7; D remains unclear. Germline V gene data show CDR1 as DFQATT and CDR2 as SNEGSKA (reference sequence). The CDR3 covers 15 residues. Trimming cost V 4 bases and J 0 bases, with 16 bases left between them. CDR3 sequence (DNA): TGCAGTGCTAACCTCGGAGCCCAATCCTCCTACGAGCAGTACTTC. Protein: CSANLGAQSSYEQYF.

J is TRBJ2-7 and V is TRBV7-2; 8 positions agree with TRBD2. The CDR3 is made up of 15 amino acids. J gave up 1 base and V 5 bases, and 7 bases lay outside the gene matches. Looked up from germline, CDR1 is SGHTA and CDR2 is FQGNSA. CDR3 coding DNA: TGTGCCAGCAGCCCAGTTCGGGGGGGATCCTACGAGCAGTACTTC. Protein product: CASSPVRGGSYEQYF.

V is TRBV5-1 and J is TRBJ2-2; 12 positions match TRBD1. V trimming: 10 bases; J trimming: 0 bases; junction bases outside the gene matches: 7. Germline assignment: CDR1 SGHRS and CDR2 YFSETQ. The CDR3 loop spans 16 amino acids. The CDR3 bases are TGCGCCTCGGGGGGACAGGGGGCTTCGAACACCGGGGAGCTGTTTTTT. It specifies CASGGQGASNTGELFF.

The chain links TRBV5-6 to TRBJ2-5; D is unresolved. This CDR3 contains 12 residues. Germline CDR1 and CDR2: SGHDT and YYEEEE. Trimming stripped 4 bases from V and 5 bases from J, with 9 bases between. The CDR3 bases are TGTGCCAGCAGCATAAGGACGGAGACCCAGTACTTC. It yields the protein CASSIRTETQYF.

This chain uses TRBV20-1 with TRBJ1-5; 7 nucleotides match TRBD1. J lost 2 bases, V lost 0 bases, and 1 base had no gene match. CDR1 and CDR2 from the germline V gene are DFQATT and SNEGSKA (reference sequence). The CDR3 is 14 residues long. DNA for the CDR3: TGCAGTGCTAGAGAAGGGGGCGGCAATCAGCCCCAGCATTTT. This codes for CSAREGGGNQPQHF.

This clonotype came up many times. The V call is TRBV7-9, the J call TRBJ2-3; D might be TRBD1 (7 bases). The CDR3 spans 16 residues. In germline, CDR1 is SEHNR, CDR2 FQNEAQ (reference sequence). Deletions cut 5 bases from V and 3 bases from J, with 18 bases between. In nucleotides, the CDR3 is TGTGCCAGCAGCGCGGGACAGCACATATCAACAGATACGCAGTATTTT. Translation gives CASSAGQHISTDTQYF.

Ten or more counts support this clonotype. The chain couples TRBV2 to TRBJ2-4; 7 bases are a match to TRBD1. The V gene end was trimmed by 8 bases and the J gene end by 3 bases; junction bases not matched to a gene: 4. The CDR3 sequence is 13 residues long. CDR1 is SNHLY, CDR2 FYNNEI, per germline. The CDR3 sequence: CASWGQSKNIQYF. As DNA, the CDR3 is TGTGCCAGCTGGGGACAGAGCAAAAACATTCAGTACTTC.

This clonotype was observed at least ten times. V and J are TRBV5-1 and TRBJ2-2, with D possibly matching TRBD2 (5 bases). Trimming cost V 1 base and J 1 base, with 5 bases left between them. Germline CDR1 is SGHRS and CDR2 is YFSETQ. There are 14 residues in the CDR3. In DNA form, the CDR3 reads TGCGCCAGCAGCTTGCGGGGGAACACCGGGGAGCTGTTTTTT. Protein: CASSLRGNTGELFF.

This clonotype was seen ten or more times. The chain is built from TRBV11-2 and TRBJ2-1; 8 bases map to TRBD2. There are 15 residues in the CDR3. V shed 5 bases and J 6 bases; nucleotides not matched to a gene: 9. Germline assignment: CDR1 SGHAT and CDR2 FQNNGV. The CDR3 coding sequence is TGTGCCAGCAGCCAGTCGGGGACTAGGGCCAATGAGCAGTTCTTC. Protein: CASSQSGTRANEQFF.

The J gene is TRBJ1-2, the V gene TRBV7-9; 7 nucleotides line up with TRBD1. There are 15 residues in the CDR3. Germline V gives CDR1 SEHNR, CDR2 FQNEAQ (reference sequence). With V trimmed by 4 bases and J by 7 bases, 12 bases remained unmatched. This CDR3 is CASSSSGQPRSGYTF. CDR3 sequence (DNA): TGTGCCAGCAGCTCGTCGGGACAGCCGCGCTCTGGCTACACCTTC. Full variable domain (remainder filled in from reference TRBV7-9 and TRBJ1-2): DTGVSQNPRHKITKRGQNVTFRCDPISEHNRLYWYRQTLGQGPEFLTYFQNEAQLEKSRLLSDRFSAERPKGSFSTLEIQRTEQGDSAMYLCASSSSGQPRSGYTFGSGTRLTVV.

CDR3 in DNA: TGCAGTGCTAGGAACCGGGACAGGGGAGTCAAGATCACTGAAGCTTTCTTT. As protein: CSARNRDRGVKITEAFF. V and J are TRBV20-1 and TRBJ1-1; 10 positions agree with TRBD1. The V gene's germline CDR1 is DFQATT and CDR2 SNEGSKA (reference sequence). The V segment lost 3 bases and the J segment 4 bases; nucleotides outside the gene matches: 14. The CDR3 totals 17 residues.

V usage is TRBV12-3 or TRBV12-4 and J usage is TRBJ2-1; tentatively, D is TRBD1 or TRBD2 (5 bases each). The CDR3 runs to 13 residues. V was pared by 7 bases and J by 2 bases, with 9 bases between. This CDR3 reads CASTLGAYNEQFF. Written as DNA, the CDR3 is TGTGCCAGCACGCTGGGGGCCTACAATGAGCAGTTCTTC.

This clonotype has a handful of counts. This chain joins TRBV4-1 and TRBJ2-2; D may be TRBD2 (6 bases). The CDR3 loop spans 13 amino acids. V was shortened by 4 bases and J by 6 bases, with 9 bases between the two germline ends. Germline CDR1 is MGHRA and CDR2 is YSYEKL. CDR3 in DNA: TGCGCCAGCAGCCTCGGGAGACCCGGGGAGCTGTTTTTT. Its protein product is CASSLGRPGELFF.

This clonotype has ten or more counts. The chain is built from TRBV7-8 and TRBJ2-7; D unclear. CDR1 is SGHVS, CDR2 FQNEAQ, per germline. V was trimmed by 0 bases and J by 6 bases, leaving 6 bases between them. This CDR3 spans 12 amino acids. The CDR3: CASSLANREQYF. The DNA of the CDR3 is TGTGCCAGCAGCTTAGCCAACCGCGAGCAGTACTTC.